A single sample gave rise to the 17 T cell receptor beta chains below, sequenced in a study of OX40 agonist ivuxolimab in advanced cancers. The repertoire was sequenced with immunoSEQ multiplex PCR; TCRdb's copy has only in-frame clones and lacks some. This sample has 7,000 or so clones, with 75% to 85% found just once. The sample here was CD4+ or CD8+ T cells sorted from blood, taken in a trial of the OX40 agonist ivuxolimab. The source is an adult with an advanced solid tumor such as melanoma, head and neck, liver or kidney cancer.

In nucleotides, the CDR3 is TGTGCCAGCAAGAATGACAGGGGGCTGAGCTATGGCTACACCTTC. This codes for CASKNDRGLSYGYTF. The rearrangement joins TRBV2 to TRBJ1-2, with TRBD1 identical over 10 bases. The germline CDR1 and CDR2 sequences are SNHLY and FYNNEI. This CDR3 spans 15 amino acids. V trimming: 7 bases; J trimming: 4 bases; junction bases outside the gene matches: 9.

The chain employs TRBV11-2 and TRBJ2-5; 7 bases map to TRBD1. Trimming cost V 5 bases and J 3 bases; bases outside gene matches: 9. CDR3 length equals 15 residues. Germline assignment: CDR1 SGHAT and CDR2 FQNNGV. CDR3 in DNA: TGTGCCAGCAGCCCCCCGACAGGGATTAAAGAGACCCAGTACTTC. Its protein product is CASSPPTGIKETQYF.

The chain joins TRBV5-6 to TRBJ2-7; the match to TRBD1 covers 8 bases. The germline gives CDR1 SGHDT, CDR2 YYEEEE. The CDR3 totals 15 residues. The junction had 9 bases not matched to a gene; V was cut back by 3 bases and J by 4 bases. CDR3 loop: CASSSFSGTGYEQYF. In nucleotides, the CDR3 is TGTGCCAGCAGCTCTTTCTCCGGGACAGGATACGAGCAGTACTTC.

The chain's CDR3 is CASRVFDTGELFF. The CDR3 DNA reads as TGTGCCAGCAGGGTTTTTGACACCGGGGAGCTGTTTTTT. The gene calls are TRBV6-1 and TRBJ2-2; D is unclear. V lost 6 bases, J lost 3 bases, and 8 bases lay in between. This CDR3 comprises 13 residues. The germline gives CDR1 MNHNS, CDR2 SASEGT.

This clone was picked up one time. The rearrangement joins TRBV7-9 to TRBJ2-7; 9 positions agree with TRBD1. CDR1 is SEHNR, CDR2 FQNEAQ, per germline (reference sequence). Unmatched junction bases numbered 6, after V lost 6 bases and J lost 3 bases. This CDR3 region has 14 residues. CDR3 bases: TGTGCCAGCAGTCCCGGGACAGGGATCTACGAGCAGTACTTC. This codes for CASSPGTGIYEQYF.

The J gene is TRBJ2-1, the V gene TRBV10-3; possible D gene TRBD2, 5 bases. Per the germline V gene, CDR1 is ENHRY and CDR2 is SYGVKD. Trimming stripped 3 bases from V and 0 bases from J, with 12 bases between. The CDR3 runs 16 residues. CDR3 sequence: CAISDMEGSSYNEQFF. DNA for the CDR3: TGTGCCATCAGTGATATGGAAGGGAGCTCCTACAATGAGCAGTTCTTC.

The V call is TRBV28, the J call TRBJ1-2; D gene unclear. V dropped 4 bases and J dropped 4 bases, with 7 bases sitting between them. Germline-derived CDR1 and CDR2 are MDHEN and SYDVKM. The CDR3 extends over 12 amino acids. The CDR3 reads CASSSRTYGYTF. CDR3 DNA: TGTGCCAGCAGTTCACGGACCTATGGCTACACCTTC.

This chain links TRBV27 with TRBJ2-7; D might be TRBD1 (6 bases). The V and J ends lost 7 bases and 5 bases respectively, with 12 bases between them. This CDR3 contains 12 residues. Germline CDR1 MNHEY, CDR2 SMNVEV (reference sequence). The CDR3 here is CASTDSGHEQYF. The CDR3 DNA follows: TGTGCCAGCACGGACAGCGGCCACGAGCAGTACTTC.

The V gene is TRBV6-6, the J gene TRBJ2-1; TRBD2 matches 7 bases. J was trimmed by 1 base and V by 2 bases; bases with no gene match: 5. This CDR3 spans 16 amino acids. Per germline, CDR1 MNHNY and CDR2 SVGAGI (reference sequence). CDR3 in DNA: TGTGCCAGCAGTTACCGGACTAGTAGTTCCTACAATGAGCAGTTCTTC. It encodes CASSYRTSSSYNEQFF.

The chain carries TRBV27 and TRBJ1-2, with D unresolved. Germline CDR1 and CDR2: MNHEY and SMNVEV (reference sequence). V was cut by 4 bases and J by 2 bases, with 8 bases left in between. This CDR3 has 13 residues. CDR3 protein: CASSSVKNYGYTF. DNA for the CDR3: TGTGCCAGCAGTTCGGTCAAAAACTATGGCTACACCTTC.

The chain recombines TRBV4-1 with TRBJ2-3; D possibly corresponds to TRBD1 (6 bases). The germline V gene encodes CDR1 MGHRA and CDR2 YSYEKL. The CDR3 runs to 18 residues. V was shortened by 0 bases and J by 2 bases, with 18 bases between the two germline ends. The CDR3 protein is CASSQDSGGSSYTDTQYF. The CDR3 nucleotides are TGCGCCAGCAGCCAAGATTCTGGGGGCTCTAGTTACACAGATACGCAGTATTTT.

The chain recombines TRBV4-2 with TRBJ2-7; TRBD1 aligns across 11 bases. Trimming at V came to 1 base and at J to 2 bases, leaving 7 bases not matched to a gene. The CDR3 is 17 residues long. The germline V gene encodes CDR1 LGHNA and CDR2 YNFKEQ. The CDR3 region is CASSQGAPGQGAYEQYF. CDR3 in DNA: TGTGCCAGCAGCCAAGGGGCCCCGGGACAGGGGGCCTACGAGCAGTACTTC.

V gene TRBV15 combines with J gene TRBJ2-5; no definite D call. V was shortened by 1 base and J by 0 bases, with 6 bases between the two germline ends. Germline CDR1 LNHNV, CDR2 YYDKDF (reference sequence). The CDR3 has 14 amino acids. This CDR3 is CATSRVEYQETQYF. DNA for the CDR3: TGTGCCACCAGCAGAGTGGAGTACCAAGAGACCCAGTACTTC.

This rearrangement joins TRBV7-2 to TRBJ2-7; D is perhaps TRBD1 (6 bases). Germline assignment: CDR1 SGHTA and CDR2 FQGNSA. V lost 1 base, J lost 2 bases, and 6 bases lay in between. This CDR3 has 13 residues. CDR3 loop: CASSLGDTYEQYF. The CDR3 region has the DNA TGTGCCAGCAGCTTAGGGGACACCTACGAGCAGTACTTC. Full variable domain (rest looked up from reference TRBV7-2 and TRBJ2-7): GAGVSQSPSNKVTEKGKDVELRCDPISGHTALYWYRQSLGQGLEFLIYFQGNSAPDKSGLPSDRFSAERTGGSVSTLTIQRTQQEDSAVYLCASSLGDTYEQYFGPGTRLTVT.

The CDR3 sequence: CASSFLGADQPQHF. CDR3 nucleotides: TGTGCCAGCAGTTTTTTGGGGGCCGATCAGCCCCAGCATTTT. The rearrangement uses TRBV27 and TRBJ1-5; D possibly corresponds to TRBD1 (6 bases). The germline V gene encodes CDR1 MNHEY and CDR2 SMNVEV (reference sequence). This CDR3 comprises 14 residues. V was pared by 3 bases and J by 5 bases, with 11 bases between.

The chain combines TRBV28 with TRBJ2-7, with a possible D match to TRBD2 (6 bases). The CDR3 spans 20 residues. Per the germline V gene, CDR1 is MDHEN and CDR2 is SYDVKM. V was trimmed by 2 bases and J by 3 bases, leaving 29 bases between them. This CDR3 is CASSLQSALAYPLKDYEQYF. The DNA for the CDR3 is TGTGCCAGCAGTTTACAGTCTGCCCTAGCGTACCCTTTAAAAGACTACGAGCAGTACTTC. Full variable domain (remainder filled in from reference TRBV28 and TRBJ2-7): DVKVTQSSRYLVKRTGEKVFLECVQDMDHENMFWYRQDPGLGLRLIYFSYDVKMKEKGDIPEGYSVSREKKERFSLILESASTNQTSMYLCASSLQSALAYPLKDYEQYFGPGTRLTVT.

The chain joins TRBV6-6 to TRBJ2-7; D is unresolved. The ends were cut back, 2 bases at V and 3 bases at J, with 5 bases in the middle. Germline CDR1 is MNHNY and CDR2 is SVGAGI (reference sequence). The CDR3 is 12 residues long. CDR3 region: CASSYPGYEQYF. For the CDR3, the DNA is TGTGCCAGCAGTTACCCGGGCTACGAGCAGTACTTC.